A selection of T cell receptor beta chains follows, all from one sample in a study of blood T cell repertoires in COVID-19. Sequencing was performed with immunoSEQ multiplex PCR; in TCRdb, only in-frame clones are kept and a portion is missing. The data hold 90,000 to 100,000 clones, with 70% to 85% observed a single time. The sample consisted of peripheral blood. Receptor source: a human donor in a cohort sampled during active COVID-19. Each CDR3 is given with its conserved first and last residue. D genes are given only for firm matches. Clone size is not always given. Where it is, it says once, few, many or a class for expanded clones.

j_call clone_size v_call d_call cdr3_nt cdr3_aa
TRBJ1-2 NA TRBV30 NA TGTGCCTCCCAGGGAGCGGGTGGCTACACCTTC CASQGAGGYTF
TRBJ1-6 NA TRBV25-1 NA TGTGCCAGCAGTGACGGGGGTTCTACCTCACCCCTCCACTTT CASSDGGSTSPLHF
TRBJ2-2 many TRBV2 TRBD1 TGTGCCAGCAGTCCTTTAAGGACAGGCTCGGGCACCGGGGAGCTGTTTTTT CASSPLRTGSGTGELFF
TRBJ2-6 NA TRBV14 NA TGTGCCAGCAGCCAAGAAGTATCAACAGGCCAGTTGACTTTC CASSQEVSTGQLTF
TRBJ2-5 NA TRBV29-1 TRBD2 TGCAGCGTTGTTGGGCTAGCGGGTCAAGAGACCCAGTACTTC CSVVGLAGQETQYF
TRBJ2-4 once TRBV10-3 TRBD2 TGTGCCATCAGTGGGACTAGAGGTTTAGAGGGGGCCAAAAACATTCAGTACTTC CAISGTRGLEGAKNIQYF
TRBJ2-1 NA TRBV20-1 TRBD2 TGCGTAGGGACTAGCGGGCATGAGCAGTTCTTC CVGTSGHEQFF
TRBJ1-5 NA TRBV9 NA TGTGCCAGCAGCGTAGCAATCGGGCAGCCCCAGCATTTT CASSVAIGQPQHF
TRBJ2-3 NA TRBV7-2 TRBD1 TGTGCCAGCAGACCCGACAGGGGGCATACAGATACGCAGTATTTT CASRPDRGHTDTQYF
TRBJ2-2 once TRBV6-5 TRBD2 TGTGCCAGCAGTTACTCGGGGGGGGCGAACACCGGGGAGCTGTTTTTT CASSYSGGANTGELFF
TRBJ1-2 once TRBV7-8 TRBD1 TGTGCCAGCAGCTTAGGCCGGGCAAGGGGGGACAGGGGGCTTGGCTACACCTTC CASSLGRARGDRGLGYTF
TRBJ2-7 NA TRBV10-3 TRBD2 TGTGCCATCAGTTTTCCGGGACTAGCGACGGCATCCGGGCAGTACTTC CAISFPGLATASGQYF
TRBJ2-7 few TRBV5-1 NA TGCGCCAGCAGCTTGTCTAGACCCGCGGCTGCCCGATCCTACGAGCAGTACTTC CASSLSRPAAARSYEQYF
TRBJ1-1 once TRBV3-1/TRBV3-2 NA TGTGCCAGCAGCCCCGGGGGTATGAACACTGAAGCTTTCTTT CASSPGGMNTEAFF
TRBJ2-5 NA TRBV19 TRBD2 TGTGCCAGTAAATTTCGGCGGGGGGCCCAAGAGACCCAGTACTTC CASKFRRGAQETQYF
TRBJ1-4 NA TRBV4-2 TRBD1 TGTGCCAGCAGCCAAATTCAGGGGGCTGAGGAAAAACTGTTTTTT CASSQIQGAEEKLFF
TRBJ2-3 medium-sized TRBV28 NA TGTGCCAGCAGTTTACTCTCCAGGCTTAGCACAGATACGCAGTATTTT CASSLLSRLSTDTQYF
TRBJ2-1 NA TRBV9 TRBD2 TGTGCCAGCAGCTCGAAGCGGGAGGGGTACAATGAGCAGTTCTTC CASSSKREGYNEQFF
TRBJ1-4 NA TRBV2 TRBD1 TGTGCCAGCAGTGCGAAAAGACAGGGCAGTAATGAAAAACTGTTTTTT CASSAKRQGSNEKLFF
TRBJ1-5 NA TRBV3-1/TRBV3-2 TRBD1 TGTGCCAGCAGCCAGGACAGGGGGAACCAGCCCCAGCATTTT CASSQDRGNQPQHF
TRBJ1-1 NA TRBV7-2 NA TGTGCCAGCAGCTTCCAACAGGACACTGAAGCTTTCTTT CASSFQQDTEAFF
TRBJ2-5 NA TRBV2 TRBD1 TGTGCCAGCACCAATAAAGTTGGATCCGGGACAGGGGGCAAATCCCAGTACTTC CASTNKVGSGTGGKSQYF
TRBJ1-6 NA TRBV5-5 TRBD1 TGTGCCAGCAGCCCGGTGACAGGGGGAAATTCACCCCTCCACTTT CASSPVTGGNSPLHF
TRBJ2-3 NA TRBV6-2/TRBV6-3 TRBD2 TGTGCCAGCAGTCTACCCGGCCCAGCGGGGTATACGCAGTATTTT CASSLPGPAGYTQYF
TRBJ1-4 NA TRBV9 NA TGTGCCAGCAGCGTAGGAGGGGGAACTAATGAAAAACTGTTTTTT CASSVGGGTNEKLFF
TRBJ1-5 few TRBV6-2/TRBV6-3 TRBD1 TGTGCCAGCAGTGATCCACAGGGGGCGAGCAATCAGCCCCAGCATTTT CASSDPQGASNQPQHF
TRBJ2-3 NA TRBV5-1 TRBD1 TGCGCCAGCAGCGACAGGGCCTCCACAGATACGCAGTATTTT CASSDRASTDTQYF
TRBJ2-2 NA TRBV30 TRBD1 TGTGCCTTCGGGACAGGGGACGCCGGGGAGCTGTTTTTT CAFGTGDAGELFF
TRBJ2-2 NA TRBV6-6 TRBD1 TGTGCCAGCAGTCCCCGGGGGGGACAGGGGGGCACCGGGGAGCTGTTTTTT CASSPRGGQGGTGELFF
TRBJ2-3 NA TRBV7-2 TRBD2 TGTGCCAGCAGCCCCTCTAGCGGGGGCAGGACAGATACGCAGTATTTT CASSPSSGGRTDTQYF
TRBJ2-3 NA TRBV10-1 TRBD2 TGCGCCAGCAGTGAAATAGCGGGAAACACAGATACGCAGTATTTT CASSEIAGNTDTQYF
TRBJ2-3 NA TRBV29-1 NA TGCAGCGTTGGGGACTCCGCAGATACGCAGTATTTT CSVGDSADTQYF
TRBJ2-5 NA TRBV29-1 TRBD2 TGCAGCGATGCCGGGACTAGTGGGGGGACCCAGTACTTC CSDAGTSGGTQYF
TRBJ1-5 NA TRBV19 NA TGTGCCAGTAGTATCGGCGGGGGTCTAGGGGGCAATCAGCCCCAGCATTTT CASSIGGGLGGNQPQHF
TRBJ2-2 NA TRBV3-1/TRBV3-2 TRBD1 TGTGCCAGCGGACAGGGGGGGACCGGGGAGCTGTTTTTT CASGQGGTGELFF
TRBJ2-5 NA TRBV5-4 TRBD2 TGTGCCAGCAGCGGGGGGGTAGAGACCCAGTACTTC CASSGGVETQYF
TRBJ1-2 NA TRBV7-9 NA TGTGCCAGCAGTCCCACGGGGTCAGGCTACACCTTC CASSPTGSGYTF
TRBJ2-7 NA TRBV7-9 NA TGTGCCAGCAGGGGGTCGGGGAGAGGGTACGAGCAGTACTTC CASRGSGRGYEQYF
TRBJ2-5 NA TRBV5-1 NA TGCGCCAGCAGCCCCACCGGTGAGACCCAGTACTTC CASSPTGETQYF
TRBJ2-1 NA TRBV18 TRBD2 TGTGCCAGCTCACGGGACTACACCTCGGCCGAGCAGTTCTTC CASSRDYTSAEQFF
TRBJ2-7 NA TRBV7-9 TRBD2 TGTGCCAGCAGCTCGCGGGGACTAGCGGGGGGGATGATGGTCTACGAGCAGTACTTC CASSSRGLAGGMMVYEQYF